This T cell receptor (beta chain) derives from a study of blood T cells in healthy people across ages. Trimming took off 4 bases at V and 4 bases at J, with 17 bases between the two ends. CDR1 and CDR2 from the germline V gene are SEHNR and FQNEAQ (reference sequence). The CDR3 runs 16 residues. This clonotype was detected only a few times. With a J-beta primer mix and a sample-barcoded 5' primer, a second PCR ran about 6 to 11 cycles. In TCRdb, the 5' RACE reads were re-called with MiXCR into one record per CDR3 protein. This sample yields hundreds of thousands of distinct CDR3 sequences, of which 20% to 30% are seen a single time; roughly 9.4% belongs to the top ten. The sample was also linked to a second study, of T cells of mothers and their children.

The chain joins TRBV7-9 to TRBJ2-1; no firm D call. The sequencing input was blood. The receptor's source is a boy between 5 and 17 years old in good health. The CDR3 here is CASSSPPTPTYNEQFF. The CDR3 DNA is TGTGCCAGCAGCTCCCCCCCTACCCCCACATACAATGAGCAGTTCTTC.